There are a few counts of the clone carrying this T cell receptor (beta chain). The antigen remains unidentified. This sample was taken from a study of T-cell reconstitution after alpha-beta-depleted transplantation in children. The CDR3 sequence is 15 residues long. Germline CDR1 reads SGHNT; CDR2 reads YENEEA. The V and J ends lost 5 bases and 6 bases respectively, with 16 bases between them. A library of TCRbeta sequences, prepared with unique molecular identifiers, was generated. TCRdb passed the PCR reads through MiXCR, listing each CDR3 protein once. The sample lists approximately 230,000 distinct CDR3 sequences, 20% to 30% occurring once. The study, taken as a whole, reports: Among T cells one year after transplant, newly produced cells accounted for most counts and diversity.

The V gene is TRBV11-3, the J gene TRBJ2-2, with D maybe TRBD1 (6 bases). The specimen was PBMCs, mostly from graft donor cells, collected 360 days after TCRalphabeta/CD19-depleted stem cell transplant. The TCR originated in a female patient under 10 years old who had a stem cell transplant for congenital amegakaryocytic thrombocytopenia, so the T cells may come from the graft donor. The CDR3 DNA sequence: TGTGCCAGCAGCCATCAAGGACAGTTCCCCGGGGAGCTGTTTTTT. Translated, it gives CASSHQGQFPGELFF.